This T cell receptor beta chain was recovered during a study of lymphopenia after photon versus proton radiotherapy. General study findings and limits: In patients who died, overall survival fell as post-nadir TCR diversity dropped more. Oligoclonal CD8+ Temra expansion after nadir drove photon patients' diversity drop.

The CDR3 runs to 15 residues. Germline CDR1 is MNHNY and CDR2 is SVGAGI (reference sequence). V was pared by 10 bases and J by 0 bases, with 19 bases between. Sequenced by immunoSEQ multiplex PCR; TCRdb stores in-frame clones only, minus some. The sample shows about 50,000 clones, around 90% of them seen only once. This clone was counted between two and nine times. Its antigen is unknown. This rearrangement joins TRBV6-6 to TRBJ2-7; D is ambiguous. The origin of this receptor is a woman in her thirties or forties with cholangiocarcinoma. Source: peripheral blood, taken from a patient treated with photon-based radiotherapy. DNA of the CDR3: TGTGCCACCCAAATGGATGGGTATAGCTCCTACGAGCAGTACTTC. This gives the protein CATQMDGYSSYEQYF.